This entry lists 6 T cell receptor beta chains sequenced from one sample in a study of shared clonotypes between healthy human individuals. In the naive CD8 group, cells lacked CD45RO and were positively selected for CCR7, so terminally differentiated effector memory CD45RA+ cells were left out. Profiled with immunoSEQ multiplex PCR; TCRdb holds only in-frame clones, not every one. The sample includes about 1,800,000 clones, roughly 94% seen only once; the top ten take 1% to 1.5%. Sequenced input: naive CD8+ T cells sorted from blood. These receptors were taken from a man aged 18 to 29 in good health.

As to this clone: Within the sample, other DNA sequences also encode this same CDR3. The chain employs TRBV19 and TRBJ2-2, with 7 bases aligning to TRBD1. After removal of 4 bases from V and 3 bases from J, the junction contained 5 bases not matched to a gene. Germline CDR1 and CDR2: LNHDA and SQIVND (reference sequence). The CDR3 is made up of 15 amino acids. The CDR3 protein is CASSTDREDTGELFF. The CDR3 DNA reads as TGTGCCAGTAGTACTGACAGGGAAGACACCGGGGAGCTGTTTTTT.

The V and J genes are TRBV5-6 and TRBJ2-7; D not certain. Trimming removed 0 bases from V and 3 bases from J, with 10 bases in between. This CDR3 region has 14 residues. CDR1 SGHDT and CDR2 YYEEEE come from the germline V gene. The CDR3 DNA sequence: TGTGCCAGCAGCTTGGCCAACGCCGGCTACGAGCAGTACTTC. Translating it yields CASSLANAGYEQYF.

As DNA, the CDR3 is TGTGCCACCAGCAGAGATCGTGGGCAGGGAGGGTTTTACGAGCAGTACTTC. The encoded protein is CATSRDRGQGGFYEQYF. The chain is built from TRBV15 and TRBJ2-7, with 7 bases matching TRBD2. The CDR3 has 17 residues. V lost 0 bases and J lost 4; bases outside the gene matches: 12. Germline CDR1 and CDR2: LNHNV and YYDKDF (reference sequence).

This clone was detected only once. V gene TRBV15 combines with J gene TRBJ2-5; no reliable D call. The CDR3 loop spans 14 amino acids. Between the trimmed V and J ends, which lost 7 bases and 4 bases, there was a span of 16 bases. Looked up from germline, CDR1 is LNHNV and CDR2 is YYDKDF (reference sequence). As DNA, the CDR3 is TGTGCCACCACCAATTCACCTTATCTAGAGACCCAGTACTTC. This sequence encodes CATTNSPYLETQYF.

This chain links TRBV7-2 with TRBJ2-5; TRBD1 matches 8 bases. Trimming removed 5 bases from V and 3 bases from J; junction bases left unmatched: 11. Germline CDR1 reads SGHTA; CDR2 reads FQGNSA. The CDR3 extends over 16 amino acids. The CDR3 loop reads CASSLRTGSEEETQYF. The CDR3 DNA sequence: TGTGCCAGCAGCCTCAGGACAGGGTCGGAGGAAGAGACCCAGTACTTC. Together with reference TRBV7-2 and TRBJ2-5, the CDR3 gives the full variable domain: GAGVSQSPSNKVTEKGKDVELRCDPISGHTALYWYRQSLGQGLEFLIYFQGNSAPDKSGLPSDRFSAERTGGSVSTLTIQRTQQEDSAVYLCASSLRTGSEEETQYFGPGTRLLVL.

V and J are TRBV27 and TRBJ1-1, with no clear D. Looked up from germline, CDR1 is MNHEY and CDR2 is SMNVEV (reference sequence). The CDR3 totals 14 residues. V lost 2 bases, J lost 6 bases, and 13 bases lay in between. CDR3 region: CASSLGIFGPEAFF. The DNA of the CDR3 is TGTGCCAGCAGTTTAGGGATTTTCGGCCCTGAAGCTTTCTTT.